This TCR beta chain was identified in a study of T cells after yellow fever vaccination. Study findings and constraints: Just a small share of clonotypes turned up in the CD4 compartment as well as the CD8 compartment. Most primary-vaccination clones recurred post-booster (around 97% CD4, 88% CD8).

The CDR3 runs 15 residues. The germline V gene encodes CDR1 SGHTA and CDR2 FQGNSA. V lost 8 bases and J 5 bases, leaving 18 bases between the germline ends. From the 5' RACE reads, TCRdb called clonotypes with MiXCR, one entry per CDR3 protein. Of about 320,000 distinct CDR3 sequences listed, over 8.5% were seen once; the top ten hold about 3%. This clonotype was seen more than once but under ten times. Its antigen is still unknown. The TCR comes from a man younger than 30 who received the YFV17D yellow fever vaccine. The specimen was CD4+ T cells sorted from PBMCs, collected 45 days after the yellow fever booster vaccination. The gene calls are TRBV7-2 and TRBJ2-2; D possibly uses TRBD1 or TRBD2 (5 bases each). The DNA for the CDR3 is TGTGCCAGCCTACCTTGGGGGATGGTGACCGGGGAGCTGTTTTTT. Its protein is CASLPWGMVTGELFF.